The 20 T cell receptor beta chains below were found in one sample sequenced in a study of T cell responses to AZD1222 COVID-19 vaccine. Some clones are missing from TCRdb's copy, which holds only in-frame ones; the method was immunoSEQ multiplex PCR. This table has under 150,000 clones, 80% to 95% appearing once. The source material was peripheral blood, sampled 28 days after the second AZD1222 dose. All receptors derive from an adult who received the AZD1222 COVID-19 vaccine.

The chain employs TRBV11-2 and TRBJ2-3; 9 bases are a match to TRBD2. The V gene end was trimmed by 3 bases and the J gene end by 6 bases; junction bases not matched to a gene: 4. This CDR3 has 14 residues. In germline, CDR1 is SGHAT, CDR2 FQNNGV. CDR3 protein: CASSFAGGLDTQYF. CDR3 in DNA: TGTGCCAGCAGCTTTGCGGGGGGGCTGGATACGCAGTATTTT.

This rearrangement joins TRBV5-1 to TRBJ1-1, with 9 bases identical to TRBD1. This CDR3 region has 18 residues. Germline trimming cut 1 base from V and 0 bases from J; bases unmatched to any gene: 10. From germline, CDR1 is SGHRS and CDR2 YFSETQ. CDR3 coding DNA: TGCGCCAGCAGCTTGCTCCCCGGGACAGGGCCCATGAACACTGAAGCTTTCTTT. It specifies CASSLLPGTGPMNTEAFF.

This clone appeared a single time. The DNA for the CDR3 is TGCGCCAGCAGCTTAGCGGGACCAAGCACAGATACGCAGTATTTT. Translated: CASSLAGPSTDTQYF. V and J are TRBV5-1 and TRBJ2-3, with 7 bases lining up with TRBD2. The CDR3 runs 15 residues. Trimming cost V 2 bases and J 0 bases; bases outside gene matches: 3. Germline V CDR1 and CDR2: SGHRS, YFSETQ.

This clone turned up a few times. The same CDR3 can be traced to other DNA sequences in this sample. The chain couples TRBV3-1 (or the pseudogene TRBV3-2) to TRBJ1-1; D not resolved. Germline CDR1 is LGHDT and CDR2 is YNNKEL (reference sequence). The CDR3 extends over 12 amino acids. V gave up 1 base and J gave up 4 bases, with 4 bases separating them. The CDR3 sequence: CASSQGGTEAFF. Written as DNA, the CDR3 is TGTGCCAGCAGCCAAGGAGGCACTGAAGCTTTCTTT.

V usage is TRBV5-1 and J usage is TRBJ2-7; D is possibly TRBD1 or TRBD2 (5 bases each). Between the trimmed V and J ends, which lost 4 bases and 3 bases, there was a span of 14 bases. Germline V gives CDR1 SGHRS, CDR2 YFSETQ. The CDR3 length is 14 residues. The CDR3 DNA sequence: TGCGCCAGCAGCCCGGAGGCAGGGCGCTACGAGCAGTACTTC. Its protein product is CASSPEAGRYEQYF.

Here the CDR3 DNA reads TGTGCCAGCAGTCCCCCAGGGCAGCCCCAGCATTTT. It translates to CASSPPGQPQHF. This chain connects TRBV6-2 or TRBV6-3 to TRBJ1-5; the D gene is possibly TRBD1 (5 bases). Deletions cut 5 bases from V and 7 bases from J, with 9 bases between. The V gene's germline CDR1 is MNHEY and CDR2 SVGEGT. This CDR3 is built from 12 residues.

V gene TRBV15 combines with J gene TRBJ1-4; TRBD1 might be the D (5 bases). Germline-derived CDR1 and CDR2 are LNHNV and YYDKDF (reference sequence). V lost 8 bases and J 8 bases, leaving 12 bases between the germline ends. The CDR3 has 12 residues. The CDR3 region has the DNA TGTGCCACCTCAGGGTCTGGGGAAAAACTGTTTTTT. Translation gives CATSGSGEKLFF.

This clone showed up just once. This chain links TRBV9 with TRBJ2-1, with 14 bases identical to TRBD2. V gave up 6 bases and J gave up 9 bases; unmatched junction bases: 8. This CDR3 comprises 15 residues. Germline lookup yields CDR1 SGDLS and CDR2 YYNGEE. DNA for the CDR3: TGTGCCAGCACCAAGGGACTAGCGGGAGACGTTGAGCAGTTCTTC. It specifies CASTKGLAGDVEQFF.

The V gene is TRBV6-2 or TRBV6-3, the J gene TRBJ2-5, with TRBD2 matching over 10 bases. The CDR3 spans 15 residues. The J segment lost 5 bases and the V segment lost 6 bases, leaving 9 bases of the junction unmatched. Germline V lookup: CDR1 MNHEY, CDR2 SVGEGT. The CDR3 DNA is TGTGCCAGCAGCCCCGTGGTAGCGGGGGGCGAGACCCAGTACTTC. It specifies CASSPVVAGGETQYF.

This sequence joins TRBV18 and TRBJ1-1, with 7 positions matching TRBD1. This CDR3 is built from 14 residues. Germline V lookup: CDR1 KGHSH, CDR2 LQKENI. V lost 3 bases and J lost 3; bases outside the gene matches: 4. This chain's CDR3 is CASSPQGGDTEAFF. The CDR3 DNA reads TGTGCCAGCTCACCGCAGGGGGGGGACACTGAAGCTTTCTTT.

The chain combines TRBV30 with TRBJ1-2; perhaps TRBD1 as D (6 bases). Germline V gene lookup returns CDR1 GTSNPN and CDR2 SVGIG (reference sequence). The CDR3 contains 14 residues. V lost 3 bases and J 5 bases, leaving 16 bases between the germline ends. CDR3 sequence reads: CAWSHGGRGYGYTF. CDR3 DNA sequence: TGTGCCTGGAGCCACGGGGGAAGGGGGTATGGCTACACCTTC.

The chain is built from TRBV30 and TRBJ1-1; D unresolved. CDR3 length equals 13 residues. V was cut by 3 bases and J by 3 bases, with 11 bases left in between. Germline CDR1 is GTSNPN and CDR2 is SVGIG (reference sequence). In DNA form, the CDR3 reads TGTGCCTGGAGAATAGGACCCGACACTGAAGCTTTCTTT. Translated, it gives CAWRIGPDTEAFF.

The V gene is TRBV6-5, the J gene TRBJ2-3; 12 nucleotides agree with TRBD2. This CDR3 is built from 15 residues. Per the germline V gene, CDR1 is MNHEY and CDR2 is SVGAGI. The trim removed 7 bases at V and 3 bases at J, leaving 5 bases unmatched. In DNA, the CDR3 is TGTGCCAGCAAACCCCTAGCGGGGGGGACAGATACGCAGTATTTT. Its translation: CASKPLAGGTDTQYF.

The rearrangement links TRBV4-2 to TRBJ2-1; D may correspond to TRBD1 or TRBD2 (5 bases each). V was pared by 3 bases and J by 5 bases, with 17 bases between. CDR1 is LGHNA, CDR2 YNFKEQ, per germline. This CDR3 is 16 amino acids long. CDR3 coding DNA: TGTGCCAGCAGCCAGGGGGTCCCGCCCAAGGACAATGAGCAGTTCTTC. Its translation is CASSQGVPPKDNEQFF.

The chain employs TRBV3-1 (or the pseudogene TRBV3-2) and TRBJ1-2; maybe TRBD1 (5 bases). Trimming took 5 bases from V and 4 from J, leaving 14 bases between them. This CDR3 region has 14 residues. Germline-derived CDR1 and CDR2 are LGHDT and YNNKEL (reference sequence). For the CDR3, the DNA is TGTGCCAGCAGCGTTCAAACAGGCCGCTATGGCTACACCTTC. Protein product: CASSVQTGRYGYTF.

In nucleotides, the CDR3 is TGTGCCAGCAGGGAGGCGGGTCGCACCGGGGAGCTGTTTTTT. This encodes CASREAGRTGELFF. The chain links TRBV28 to TRBJ2-2, with D possibly TRBD2 on 5 matching bases. This CDR3 comprises 14 residues. Per the germline V gene, CDR1 is MDHEN and CDR2 is SYDVKM. The ends were cut back, 6 bases at V and 4 bases at J, with 12 bases in the middle.

The genes are TRBV6-5 and TRBJ2-7; the D is unclear. This CDR3 is built from 15 residues. Germline loops: CDR1 MNHEY, CDR2 SVGAGI. Trimming cost V 5 bases and J 6 bases, with 20 bases left between them. CDR3 nucleotide sequence: TGTGCCAGCAGTAATGCCCAATTCCCATTTTCCGAGCAGTACGTC. It translates to CASSNAQFPFSEQYV.

The chain links TRBV10-3 to TRBJ2-7; TRBD2 matches 9 bases. Trimming removed 8 bases from V and 5 bases from J; junction bases left unmatched: 7. Germline lookup yields CDR1 ENHRY and CDR2 SYGVKD. CDR3 length: 13 residues. The CDR3 DNA sequence: TGTGCCATCCGAGGCGGGGGGGCCCACGAGCAGTACTTC. Residues: CAIRGGGAHEQYF.

This clone was counted a single time. This chain joins TRBV11-3 and TRBJ2-1; TRBD2 aligns across 11 bases. With 1 base clipped from V and 7 bases from J, the junction kept 12 bases outside the gene matches. CDR3 length: 18 residues. Germline V lookup: CDR1 SGHNT, CDR2 YENEEA. CDR3 in DNA: TGTGCCAGCAGCTTAGGGCGTCTAGCGGGAGGTTGGAGAAATGAGCAGTTCTTC. This translates into CASSLGRLAGGWRNEQFF.

The V and J genes are TRBV7-3 and TRBJ2-5; 8 positions agree with TRBD1. CDR1 is SGHTA and CDR2 is FQGTGA in the germline V gene. The CDR3 totals 14 residues. V lost 5 bases to trimming and J lost 4 bases; unmatched junction nucleotides: 6. This CDR3 reads CASSPQGALETQYF. The CDR3 DNA reads TGTGCCAGCAGCCCGCAGGGGGCACTAGAGACCCAGTACTTC.